The rows below give T cell receptor beta chains drawn from one sample of a study of shared clonotypes between healthy human individuals. The repertoire was sequenced with immunoSEQ multiplex PCR; TCRdb's copy has only in-frame clones and lacks some. The repertoire holds 550,000 to 600,000 clones, with around 78% as singletons. Sample: PBMCs. These receptors all come from a middle-aged woman in good health. Some clones in this sample may be carry-over from other donors' samples. The CDR3 runs from the conserved cysteine through the conserved F or W. The D gene is left open where the match is weak. The listing skips clone size in some rows; elsewhere it reads once, few, many or a size class.

size,J,D,V,DNA,CDR3
-,TRBJ2-2,TRBD1,TRBV15,TGTGCCACCAGCAGCCCCGGGACAGGGAACACCGGGGAGCTGTTTTTT,CATSSPGTGNTGELFF
many,TRBJ1-2,-,TRBV28,TGTGCCAGCAGTTTTGAGGCTTCCGGGGGCTACACCTTC,CASSFEASGGYTF
-,TRBJ2-7,TRBD2,TRBV2,TGTGCCAGCAGGCCCACTAGCGGGAGTCCAAGGTACGAGCAGTACTTC,CASRPTSGSPRYEQYF
few,TRBJ1-2,-,TRBV28,TGTGCCAGCAGTTTAGACAGGACTAACTATGGCTACACCTTC,CASSLDRTNYGYTF
-,TRBJ1-2,-,TRBV10-3,TGTGCCATCAGTGAAGACAGCCTCTATGGCTACACCTTC,CAISEDSLYGYTF
-,TRBJ2-1,TRBD1,TRBV29-1,TGCAGCGTATTCCGGGACAGGGGCAATGAGCAGTTCTTC,CSVFRDRGNEQFF
-,TRBJ2-7,-,TRBV9,TGTGCCAGCAGCGTAGGGGGCAGGACAGACTACGAGCAGTACTTC,CASSVGGRTDYEQYF
-,TRBJ1-2,-,TRBV18,TGTGCCAGCTCACCTCGACATCTAGAGAACTATGGCTACACCTTC,CASSPRHLENYGYTF
-,TRBJ1-1,-,TRBV7-7,TGTGCTAGCAGCTTAAACGTGAACACTGAAGCTTTCTTT,CASSLNVNTEAFF
-,TRBJ2-7,TRBD2,TRBV10-3,TGTGCCATTGGGACTAGCGGATACTCCTACGAGCAGTACTTC,CAIGTSGYSYEQYF
-,TRBJ2-3,-,TRBV30,TGTGCCTGGAGTGTAGGACGGGAGTCAGATACGCAGTATTTT,CAWSVGRESDTQYF
-,TRBJ2-3,TRBD2,TRBV7-2,TGTGCCAGCAGCTTAGAGGGGTTAGCGGGAGTTATGACAGATACGCAGTATTTT,CASSLEGLAGVMTDTQYF
-,TRBJ2-7,-,TRBV15,TGTGCCACCAGCAGAGGTAGCGGTTCCGACGAGCAGTACTTC,CATSRGSGSDEQYF
-,TRBJ1-2,-,TRBV7-9,TGTGCCAGCAGCCCGCGCCCTGGGGGACCCCGCCCGTTGGATGGCTACACCTTC,CASSPRPGGPRPLDGYTF
few,TRBJ2-5,-,TRBV5-4,TGTGCCAGCAGCTTGGGGACCGTCAAAGAGACCCAGTACTTC,CASSLGTVKETQYF
-,TRBJ2-7,-,TRBV21-1,TGTGCCAGCAGCCGAAGCAAAGTACGTGCGGGACTAGCGGGAGGGCCGCTCTACGAGCAGTACTTC,CASSRSKVRAGLAGGPLYEQYF
-,TRBJ1-2,-,TRBV7-9,TGTGCCAGCAGCCAAGAAATGCATGGCTACACCTTC,CASSQEMHGYTF
-,TRBJ2-7,-,TRBV11-2,TGTGCCAGCAGCTTCGCAGGGGTGCGCGAGCAGTACTTC,CASSFAGVREQYF
-,TRBJ1-5,-,TRBV9,TGTGCCAGCAGCGTAGCAGGGGAAAATCAGCCCCAGCATTTT,CASSVAGENQPQHF
-,TRBJ2-2,-,TRBV6-5,TGTGCCAGCATTCATAACAGGGACACCGGGGAGCTGTTTTTT,CASIHNRDTGELFF
-,TRBJ1-1,TRBD1,TRBV9,TGCGCCAGCAGCGTCGGACAGGGGGTTAGGAACACTGAAGCTTTCTTT,CASSVGQGVRNTEAFF
-,TRBJ2-1,-,TRBV19,TGTGCCAGTAAGGTTGGCGGAGCTTCCTACAATGAGCAGTTCTTC,CASKVGGASYNEQFF
few,TRBJ2-3,-,TRBV6-6,TGTGCCAGCAGTTACGACGAGCGGCGCACAGATACGCAGTATTTT,CASSYDERRTDTQYF
-,TRBJ2-1,-,TRBV6-1,TGTGCCAGCAGTGAAGCGGAGAACAATGAGCAGTTCTTC,CASSEAENNEQFF
-,TRBJ1-1,-,TRBV11-3,TGTGCCAGCAGCTTTCCTAGGGGTAGCACTGAAGCTTTCTTT,CASSFPRGSTEAFF
-,TRBJ2-7,TRBD1,TRBV5-6,TGTGCCAGCAGCTCGACAGGGGGTTACGAGCAGTACTTC,CASSSTGGYEQYF
-,TRBJ2-7,-,TRBV28,TGTGCCAGCTCCGAGAGGGGGGACATCCGTAGTTACGAGCAGTACTTC,CASSERGDIRSYEQYF
-,TRBJ2-3,TRBD2,TRBV27,TGTGCCAGCAGTCCTAGCGGGAGTGCGACAGATACGCAGTATTTT,CASSPSGSATDTQYF
-,TRBJ1-2,-,TRBV5-1,TGCGCCAGCAGCTTATCGGACAGCTCCAAGGGCTACACCTTC,CASSLSDSSKGYTF
-,TRBJ2-7,TRBD1,TRBV11-2,TGTGCCAGCAGCCCGTGGGACAGGGTATACGAGCAGTACTTC,CASSPWDRVYEQYF